This paragraph reports one T cell receptor beta chain. The sample originates from a study of blood T cell repertoires in COVID-19. The CDR3 consists of 14 residues. Per the germline V gene, CDR1 is SGHVS and CDR2 is FQNEAQ. Trimming shortened V by 5 bases and J by 1 base, and 11 bases separated the two germline ends. Profiling relied on immunoSEQ multiplex PCR, and the TCRdb table lists in-frame clones only, not all of them. Of 150,000 to 200,000 clones listed, less than 85% are singletons. The rearrangement uses TRBV7-8 and TRBJ1-1, with D hard to call. This TCR was recovered from a woman aged 80 or over with acute or convalescent COVID-19. Sequencing used peripheral blood. CDR3 region: CASSQERWNTEAFF. The CDR3 region has the DNA TGTGCCAGCAGCCAGGAGCGTTGGAACACTGAAGCTTTCTTT.